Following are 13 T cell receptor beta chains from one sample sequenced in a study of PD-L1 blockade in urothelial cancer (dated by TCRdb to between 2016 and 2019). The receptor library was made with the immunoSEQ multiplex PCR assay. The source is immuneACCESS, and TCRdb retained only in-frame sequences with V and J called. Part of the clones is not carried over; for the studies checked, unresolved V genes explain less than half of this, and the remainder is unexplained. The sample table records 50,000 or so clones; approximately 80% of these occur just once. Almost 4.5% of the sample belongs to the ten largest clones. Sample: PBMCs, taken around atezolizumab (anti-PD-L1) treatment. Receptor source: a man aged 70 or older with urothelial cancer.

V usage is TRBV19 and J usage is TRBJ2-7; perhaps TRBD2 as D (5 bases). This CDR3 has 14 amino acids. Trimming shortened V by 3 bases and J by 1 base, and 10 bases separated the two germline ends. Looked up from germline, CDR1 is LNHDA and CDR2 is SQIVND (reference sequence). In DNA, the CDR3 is TGTGCCAGTAGTATCCGGCCGGGATCCTACGAGCAGTACTTC. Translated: CASSIRPGSYEQYF. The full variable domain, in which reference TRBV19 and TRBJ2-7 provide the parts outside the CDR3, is DGGITQSPKYLFRKEGQNVTLSCEQNLNHDAMYWYRQDPGQGLRLIYYSQIVNDFQKGDIAEGYSVSREKKESFPLTVTSAQKNPTAFYLCASSIRPGSYEQYFGPGTRLTVT.

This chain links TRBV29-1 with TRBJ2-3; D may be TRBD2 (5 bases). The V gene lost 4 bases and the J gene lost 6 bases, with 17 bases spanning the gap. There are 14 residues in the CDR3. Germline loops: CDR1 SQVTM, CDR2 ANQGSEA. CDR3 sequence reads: CSVVTGSLKDTQYF. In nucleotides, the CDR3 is TGCAGCGTTGTTACGGGATCCTTGAAGGATACGCAGTATTTT.

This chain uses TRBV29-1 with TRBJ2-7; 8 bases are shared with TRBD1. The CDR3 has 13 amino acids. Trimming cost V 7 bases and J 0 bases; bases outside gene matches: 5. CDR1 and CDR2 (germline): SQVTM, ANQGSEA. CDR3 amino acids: CSAQQGGSYEQYF. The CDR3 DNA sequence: TGCAGCGCTCAACAGGGGGGCTCCTACGAGCAGTACTTC.

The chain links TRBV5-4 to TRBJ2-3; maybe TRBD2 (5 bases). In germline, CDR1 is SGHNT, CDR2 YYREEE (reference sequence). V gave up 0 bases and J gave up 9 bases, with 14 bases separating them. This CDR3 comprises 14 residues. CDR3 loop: CASSLGLAGATQYF. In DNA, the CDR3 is TGTGCCAGCAGCTTGGGGCTAGCCGGAGCCACGCAGTATTTT.

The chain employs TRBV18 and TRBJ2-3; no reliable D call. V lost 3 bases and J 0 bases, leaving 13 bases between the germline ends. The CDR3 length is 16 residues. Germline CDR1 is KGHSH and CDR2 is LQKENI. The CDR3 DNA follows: TGTGCCAGCTCACCTGGCGGAACCCGGAGCACAGATACGCAGTATTTT. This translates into CASSPGGTRSTDTQYF.

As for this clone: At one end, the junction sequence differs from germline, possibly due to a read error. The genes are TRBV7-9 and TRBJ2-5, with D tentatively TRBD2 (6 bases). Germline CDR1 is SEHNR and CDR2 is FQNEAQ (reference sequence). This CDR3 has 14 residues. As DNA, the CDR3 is TGTGCCTGCAGCTTAACTGGAGGGCAAGAGACCCAGTACTTC. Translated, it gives CACSLTGGQETQYF.

CDR3 loop: CASSLSSDQYYEQYF. CDR3 nucleotide sequence: TGTGCCAGCTCACTCTCTAGCGACCAGTACTACGAGCAGTACTTC. This sequence joins TRBV18 and TRBJ2-7, with D perhaps matching TRBD2 (6 bases). The V gene's germline CDR1 is KGHSH and CDR2 LQKENI. The CDR3 covers 15 residues. V dropped 4 bases and J dropped 3 bases, with 16 bases sitting between them.

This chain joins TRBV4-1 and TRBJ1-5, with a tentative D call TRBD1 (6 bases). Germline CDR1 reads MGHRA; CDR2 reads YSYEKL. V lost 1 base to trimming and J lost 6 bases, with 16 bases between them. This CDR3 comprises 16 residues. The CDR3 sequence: CASSQVISQGIQPQHF. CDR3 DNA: TGCGCCAGCAGCCAAGTGATCAGTCAGGGGATTCAGCCCCAGCATTTT.

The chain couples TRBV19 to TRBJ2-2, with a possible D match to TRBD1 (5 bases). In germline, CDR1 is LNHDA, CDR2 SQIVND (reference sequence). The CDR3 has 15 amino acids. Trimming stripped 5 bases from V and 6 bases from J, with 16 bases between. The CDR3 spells CASSPFTGYSGELFF. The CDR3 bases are TGTGCCAGTAGTCCATTTACAGGTTATTCCGGGGAGCTGTTTTTT.

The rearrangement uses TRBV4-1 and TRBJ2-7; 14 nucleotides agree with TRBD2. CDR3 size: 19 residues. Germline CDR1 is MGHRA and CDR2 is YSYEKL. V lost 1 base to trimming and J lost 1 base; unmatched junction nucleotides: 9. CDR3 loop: CASSQGRLAGGPGSYEQYF. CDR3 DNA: TGCGCCAGCAGCCAAGGGAGACTAGCGGGAGGGCCTGGGTCCTACGAGCAGTACTTC.

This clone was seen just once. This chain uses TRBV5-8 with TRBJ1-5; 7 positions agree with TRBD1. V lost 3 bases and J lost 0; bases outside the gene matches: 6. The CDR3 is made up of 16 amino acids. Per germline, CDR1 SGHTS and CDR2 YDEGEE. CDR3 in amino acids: CASSWTGPYSNQPQHF. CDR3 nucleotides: TGTGCCAGCAGCTGGACAGGCCCGTATAGCAATCAGCCCCAGCATTTT.

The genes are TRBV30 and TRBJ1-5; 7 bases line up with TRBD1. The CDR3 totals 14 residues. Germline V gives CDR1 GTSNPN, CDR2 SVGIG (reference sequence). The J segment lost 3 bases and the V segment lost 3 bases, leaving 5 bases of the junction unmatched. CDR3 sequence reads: CAWRTGQPNQPQHF. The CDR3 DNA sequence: TGTGCCTGGAGGACGGGACAGCCCAATCAGCCCCAGCATTTT.

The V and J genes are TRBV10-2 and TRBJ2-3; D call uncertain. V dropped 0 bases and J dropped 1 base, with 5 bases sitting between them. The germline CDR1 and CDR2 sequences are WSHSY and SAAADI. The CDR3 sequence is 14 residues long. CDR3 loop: CASSESPGTDTQYF. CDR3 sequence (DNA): TGCGCCAGCAGTGAGTCTCCCGGCACAGATACGCAGTATTTT.